The 21 T cell receptor beta chains listed next were all sequenced from one sample in a study of blood T cells in healthy people across ages. It was with a sample-barcoded 5' primer and a J-beta primer mix that a second PCR of roughly 7 to 12 cycles was run. TCRdb reprocessed the 5' RACE reads via MiXCR and lists one record per CDR3 protein. The data show some 1,800,000 distinct CDR3 sequences, with about two fifths seen just once and more than 20% held by the top ten. The material sequenced was blood. Every receptor here comes from a human donor in good health.

The gene calls are TRBV15 and TRBJ2-1, with D possibly being TRBD1 (5 bases). Germline V CDR1 and CDR2: LNHNV, YYDKDF (reference sequence). The CDR3 is made up of 14 amino acids. The V end lost 0 bases, the J end lost 7 bases, and 10 bases lay between the germline ends. The CDR3 DNA is TGTGCCACCAGCAGAGATCCCAGGGTTAATGAGCAGTTCTTC. Its translation is CATSRDPRVNEQFF.

The V call is TRBV4-2, the J call TRBJ2-1, with no clear D. The V gene lost 5 bases and the J gene lost 4 bases, with 15 bases spanning the gap. CDR3 length equals 15 residues. Germline lookup yields CDR1 LGHNA and CDR2 YNFKEQ. CDR3 in amino acids: CASSSPIDKYNEQFF. The CDR3 bases are TGTGCCAGCAGCTCCCCTATTGACAAATACAATGAGCAGTTCTTC.

This clonotype was recorded a few times. V and J are TRBV10-3 and TRBJ2-3; 12 positions match TRBD1. Germline values: CDR1 ENHRY, CDR2 SYGVKD. Germline trimming cut 0 bases from V and 8 bases from J; bases unmatched to any gene: 6. CDR3 length: 16 residues. CDR3 in DNA: TGTGCCATCAGTGAGTCAGGGACAGGGGGCCTGTCTACGCAGTATTTT. This sequence encodes CAISESGTGGLSTQYF.

The V and J genes are TRBV12-3 or TRBV12-4 and TRBJ1-2; 7 nucleotides match TRBD1. V lost 5 bases to trimming and J lost 7 bases; unmatched junction nucleotides: 7. The CDR3 loop spans 13 amino acids. The CDR3: CASSPHRGRGYTF. CDR3 in DNA: TGTGCCAGCAGTCCGCACAGGGGTCGTGGCTACACCTTC.

The chain couples TRBV6-1 to TRBJ1-5; D ambiguous. The CDR3 sequence is 15 residues long. V dropped 1 base and J dropped 4 bases, with 11 bases sitting between them. The germline V gene has CDR1 MNHNS and CDR2 SASEGT. The CDR3 sequence is CASSEGVMRNQPQHF. CDR3 bases: TGTGCCAGCAGTGAAGGGGTCATGCGTAATCAGCCCCAGCATTTT.

This clonotype was seen a few times. The chain carries TRBV7-9 and TRBJ1-1; 8 bases are shared with TRBD1. The junction had 10 bases not matched to a gene; V was cut back by 6 bases and J by 4 bases. The germline gives CDR1 SEHNR, CDR2 FQNEAQ (reference sequence). There are 15 residues in the CDR3. The CDR3 DNA is TGTGCCAGCAGTCGCGGACAGGGACTTTCCACTGAAGCTTTCTTT. Translated: CASSRGQGLSTEAFF.

This clonotype was seen at least ten times. This chain connects TRBV4-3 to TRBJ2-1, with 7 nucleotides matching TRBD2. This CDR3 contains 15 residues. CDR1 and CDR2 from the germline V gene are LGHNA and YSLEER. V lost 0 bases, J lost 4 bases, and 3 bases stayed unmatched. The CDR3 protein is CASSQDRGGYNEQFF. In DNA, the CDR3 is TGCGCCAGCAGCCAAGATCGCGGGGGATACAATGAGCAGTTCTTC.

This rearrangement joins TRBV20-1 to TRBJ1-5; no definite D call. V gave up 6 bases and J gave up 0 bases, with 12 bases separating them. The CDR3 extends over 14 amino acids. Germline V gene data show CDR1 as DFQATT and CDR2 as SNEGSKA (reference sequence). The CDR3 region has the DNA TGCAGTGCGGCCAAGTGGTATAGCAATCAGCCCCAGCATTTT. It encodes CSAAKWYSNQPQHF.

This clonotype was detected a few times. This chain connects TRBV10-3 to TRBJ1-2; the match to TRBD1 covers 7 bases. The ends lost 5 bases at V and 4 bases at J; junction bases unmatched: 10. Germline CDR1 reads ENHRY; CDR2 reads SYGVKD. This CDR3 is 15 amino acids long. CDR3 sequence reads: CAISSPGQSTYGYTF. The CDR3 nucleotides are TGTGCCATCAGTTCCCCGGGACAGTCCACCTATGGCTACACCTTC.

This clonotype was observed a handful of times. The genes are TRBV6-1 and TRBJ2-3; the D is unclear. This CDR3 contains 14 residues. Germline assignment: CDR1 MNHNS and CDR2 SASEGT. Deletions cut 4 bases from V and 4 bases from J, with 12 bases between. CDR3 residues: CASSVRISPDTQYF. For the CDR3, the DNA is TGTGCCAGCAGTGTCCGGATCAGCCCAGATACGCAGTATTTT.

In its sample, this clonotype was seen a few times. This rearrangement joins TRBV19 to TRBJ1-2; D is undetermined. Germline values: CDR1 LNHDA, CDR2 SQIVND (reference sequence). The CDR3 extends over 13 amino acids. V was cut by 7 bases and J by 4 bases, with 13 bases left in between. The CDR3: CASNPDGPYGYTF. The CDR3 DNA reads as TGTGCCAGTAACCCGGACGGACCCTATGGCTACACCTTC.

V is TRBV7-3 and J is TRBJ1-2; 9 positions agree with TRBD1. V was clipped by 3 bases and J by 4 bases; unmatched bases: 3. This CDR3 comprises 14 residues. The germline V gene has CDR1 SGHTA and CDR2 FQGTGA. The CDR3 here is CASSLTGGTYGYTF. CDR3 bases: TGTGCCAGCAGCTTGACAGGGGGTACCTATGGCTACACCTTC.

The chain recombines TRBV7-2 with TRBJ1-2; D is unresolved. Trimming removed 5 bases from V and 1 base from J, with 11 bases in between. Looked up from germline, CDR1 is SGHTA and CDR2 is FQGNSA. The CDR3 is made up of 14 amino acids. The DNA for the CDR3 is TGTGCCAGCAGCCCCTGGGGATTTAACTATGGCTACACCTTC. Its protein product is CASSPWGFNYGYTF.

The gene calls are TRBV14 and TRBJ1-1; a weak D match, TRBD1 (5 bases). Germline loops: CDR1 SGHDN, CDR2 FVKESK. Trimming pared 0 bases from V and 3 bases from J, leaving 20 bases between. CDR3 size: 18 residues. Written as DNA, the CDR3 is TGTGCCAGCAGCCAAGAACCCCCTCCGCGCCCGGGGGACACTGAAGCTTTCTTT. Translating gives CASSQEPPPRPGDTEAFF. The variable domain in full, with the rest retrieved from reference TRBV14 and TRBJ1-1, is EAGVTQFPSHSVIEKGQTVTLRCDPISGHDNLYWYRRVMGKEIKFLLHFVKESKQDESGMPNNRFLAERTGGTYSTLKVQPAELEDSGVYFCASSQEPPPRPGDTEAFFGQGTRLTVV.

This clonotype came up a few times. The chain uses TRBV12-3 or TRBV12-4 and TRBJ1-2, with D perhaps matching TRBD1 (5 bases). The CDR3 covers 11 residues. V was pared by 6 bases and J by 9 bases, with 11 bases between. CDR3 in amino acids: CASSLKGSYTF. The CDR3 region has the DNA TGTGCCAGCAGCTTAAAGGGGAGCTACACCTTC.

V and J are TRBV30 and TRBJ1-5, with D possibly being TRBD1 (5 bases). Per germline, CDR1 GTSNPN and CDR2 SVGIG (reference sequence). The CDR3 extends over 14 amino acids. V lost 1 base to trimming and J lost 8 bases, with 15 bases between them. CDR3 amino acids: CAWSEATDIKPQHF. In DNA form, the CDR3 reads TGTGCCTGGAGTGAGGCGACAGATATCAAGCCCCAGCATTTT.

V and J are TRBV14 and TRBJ2-5; the match to TRBD1 covers 8 bases. With 3 bases clipped from V and 5 bases from J, the junction kept 8 bases outside the gene matches. The CDR3 spans 15 residues. Germline values: CDR1 SGHDN, CDR2 FVKESK. CDR3 sequence: CASSHRGHDEETQYF. CDR3 in DNA: TGTGCCAGCAGCCACAGGGGGCATGATGAGGAGACCCAGTACTTC. Combining the CDR3 with reference TRBV14 and TRBJ2-5 gives the whole variable domain EAGVTQFPSHSVIEKGQTVTLRCDPISGHDNLYWYRRVMGKEIKFLLHFVKESKQDESGMPNNRFLAERTGGTYSTLKVQPAELEDSGVYFCASSHRGHDEETQYFGPGTRLLVL.

The chain uses TRBV6-5 and TRBJ2-2, with D uncertain. V was pared by 8 bases and J by 7 bases, with 14 bases between. The germline gives CDR1 MNHEY, CDR2 SVGAGI. This CDR3 region has 13 residues. As DNA, the CDR3 is TGTGCCAGCCAAAGGTCCCGAGGCGGGGAGCTGTTTTTT. Translating it yields CASQRSRGGELFF.

The rearrangement links TRBV5-6 to TRBJ1-2, with D perhaps TRBD1 (5 bases). V dropped 2 bases and J dropped 8 bases, with 13 bases sitting between them. Germline V lookup: CDR1 SGHDT, CDR2 YYEEEE. CDR3 length equals 13 residues. CDR3 nucleotides: TGTGCCAGCAGCTTCTCGGGGCGGACAGGCTACACCTTC. It translates to CASSFSGRTGYTF. The variable domain in full, completed from reference TRBV5-6 and TRBJ1-2, reads DAGVTQSPTHLIKTRGQQVTLRCSPKSGHDTVSWYQQALGQGPQFIFQYYEEEERQRGNFPDRFSGHQFPNYSSELNVNALLLGDSALYLCASSFSGRTGYTFGSGTRLTVV.

In its sample, this clonotype was seen a few times. The V and J genes are TRBV6-2 or TRBV6-3 and TRBJ2-1; D might be TRBD1 (7 bases). The CDR3 loop spans 14 amino acids. Germline V CDR1 and CDR2: MNHEY, SVGEGT. V lost 10 bases and J 8 bases, leaving 21 bases between the germline ends. In DNA form, the CDR3 reads TGTGCCACGGCCCGGAGGCAGGGGGGTGATGAGCAGTTCTTC. Translated: CATARRQGGDEQFF.

The chain joins TRBV20-1 to TRBJ2-7; possibly TRBD2 for D (6 bases). The germline CDR1 and CDR2 sequences are DFQATT and SNEGSKA (reference sequence). This CDR3 contains 15 residues. V was cut by 0 bases and J by 3 bases, with 15 bases left in between. The CDR3 DNA sequence: TGCAGTGCTAGAGATTTGGGCGGGGCCAACTACGAGCAGTACTTC. Protein sequence: CSARDLGGANYEQYF.